This TCR beta chain comes out of a study of cytomegalovirus exposure and HLA in healthy donors. Trimming left V 3 bases short and J 6 bases short, with 14 bases between. The CDR3 totals 14 residues. Per the germline V gene, CDR1 is SGHTA and CDR2 is FQGNSA. Both 60 Vbeta primers and 13 Jbeta primers went into the PCR. Here immunoSEQ multiplex PCR was the method, and the copy in TCRdb shows in-frame clones only, minus some. The sample records about 160,000 clones, about four fifths being singletons. This TCR was recovered from a man under 40 in good health and CMV-seronegative. This chain connects TRBV7-2 to TRBJ1-2; perhaps TRBD1 as D (6 bases). The sequenced sample consisted of PBMCs. The CDR3 here is CASSFVGGADGYTF. Here the CDR3 DNA reads TGTGCCAGCAGCTTCGTTGGGGGCGCGGATGGCTACACCTTC.